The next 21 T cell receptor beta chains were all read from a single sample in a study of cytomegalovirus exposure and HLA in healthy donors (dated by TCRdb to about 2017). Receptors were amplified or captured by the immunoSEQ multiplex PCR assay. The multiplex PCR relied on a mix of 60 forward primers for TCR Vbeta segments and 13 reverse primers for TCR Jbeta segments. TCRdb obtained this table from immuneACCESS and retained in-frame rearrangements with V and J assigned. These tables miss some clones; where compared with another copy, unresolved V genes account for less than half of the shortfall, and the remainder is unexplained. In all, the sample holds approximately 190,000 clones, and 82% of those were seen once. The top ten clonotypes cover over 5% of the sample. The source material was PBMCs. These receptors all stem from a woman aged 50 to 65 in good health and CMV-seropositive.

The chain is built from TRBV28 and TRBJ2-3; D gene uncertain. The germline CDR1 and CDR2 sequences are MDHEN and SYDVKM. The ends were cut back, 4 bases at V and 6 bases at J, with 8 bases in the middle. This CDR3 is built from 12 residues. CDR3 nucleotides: TGTGCCAGCAGTTCTAGTCCGGATACGCAGTATTTT. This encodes CASSSSPDTQYF.

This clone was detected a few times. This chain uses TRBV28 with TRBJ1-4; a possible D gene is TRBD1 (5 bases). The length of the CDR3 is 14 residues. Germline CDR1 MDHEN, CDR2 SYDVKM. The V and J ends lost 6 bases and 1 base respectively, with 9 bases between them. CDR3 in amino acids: CASSAGLTNEKLFF. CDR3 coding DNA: TGTGCCAGCAGCGCAGGGTTAACTAATGAAAAACTGTTTTTT.

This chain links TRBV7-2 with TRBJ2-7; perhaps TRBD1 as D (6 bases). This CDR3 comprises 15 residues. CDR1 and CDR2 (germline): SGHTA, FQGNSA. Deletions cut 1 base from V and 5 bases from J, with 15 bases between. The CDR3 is CASSLVRAGENEQYF. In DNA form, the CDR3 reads TGTGCCAGCAGCTTAGTGAGGGCAGGGGAAAACGAGCAGTACTTC.

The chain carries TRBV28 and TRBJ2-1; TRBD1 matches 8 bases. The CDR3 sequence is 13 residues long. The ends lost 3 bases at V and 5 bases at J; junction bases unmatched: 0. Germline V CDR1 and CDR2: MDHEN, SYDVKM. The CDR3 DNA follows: TGTGCCAGCAGTTTGGGACAGGACAATGAGCAGTTCTTC. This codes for CASSLGQDNEQFF.

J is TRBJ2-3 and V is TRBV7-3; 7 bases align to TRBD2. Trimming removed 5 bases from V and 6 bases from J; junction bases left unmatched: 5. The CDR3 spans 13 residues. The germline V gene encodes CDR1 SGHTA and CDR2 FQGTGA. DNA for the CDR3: TGTGCCAGCAGCCCGAGCGGGACGGATACGCAGTATTTT. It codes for CASSPSGTDTQYF.

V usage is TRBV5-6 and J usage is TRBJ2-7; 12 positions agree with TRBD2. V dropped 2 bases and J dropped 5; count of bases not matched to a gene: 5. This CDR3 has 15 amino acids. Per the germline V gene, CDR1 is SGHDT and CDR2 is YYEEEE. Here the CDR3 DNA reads TGTGCCAGCAGCTTACTAGCGGGAGGACGGAACGAGCAGTACTTC. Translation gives CASSLLAGGRNEQYF.

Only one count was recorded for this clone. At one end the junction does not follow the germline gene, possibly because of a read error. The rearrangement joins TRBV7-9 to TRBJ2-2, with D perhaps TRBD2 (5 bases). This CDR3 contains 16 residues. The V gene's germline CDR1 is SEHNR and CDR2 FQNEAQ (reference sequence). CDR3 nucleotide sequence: TGTTCCAGCAGCCCCCCGCCGGGAAAAAACACCGGGGAGCTGTTTTTT. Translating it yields CSSSPPPGKNTGELFF.

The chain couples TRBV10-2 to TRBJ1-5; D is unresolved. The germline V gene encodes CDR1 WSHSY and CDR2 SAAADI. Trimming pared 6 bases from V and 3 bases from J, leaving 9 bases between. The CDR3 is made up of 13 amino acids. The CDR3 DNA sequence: TGCGCCAGCAGGCCCAGTAACAATCAGCCCCAGCATTTT. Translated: CASRPSNNQPQHF.

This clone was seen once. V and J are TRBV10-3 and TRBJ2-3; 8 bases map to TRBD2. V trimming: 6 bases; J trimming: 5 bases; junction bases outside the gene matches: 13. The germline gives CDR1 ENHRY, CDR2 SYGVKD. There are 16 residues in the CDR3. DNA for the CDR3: TGTGCCATCAGGCCCCAGTCGGGAGGGCCGGGAGATACGCAGTATTTT. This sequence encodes CAIRPQSGGPGDTQYF.

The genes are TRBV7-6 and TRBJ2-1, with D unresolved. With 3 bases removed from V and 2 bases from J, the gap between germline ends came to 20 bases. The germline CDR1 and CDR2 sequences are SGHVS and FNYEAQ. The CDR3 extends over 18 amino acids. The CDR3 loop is CASSFLASYTPTYNEQFF. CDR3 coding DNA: TGTGCCAGCAGCTTTTTGGCCAGTTATACCCCGACCTACAATGAGCAGTTCTTC.

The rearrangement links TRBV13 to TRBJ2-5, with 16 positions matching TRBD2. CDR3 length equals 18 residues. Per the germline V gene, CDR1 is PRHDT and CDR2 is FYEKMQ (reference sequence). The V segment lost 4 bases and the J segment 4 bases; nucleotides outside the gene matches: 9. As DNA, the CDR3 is TGTGCCAGCAGCTCGGGACTAGCGGGAGGGCCTCGGGGAGAGACCCAGTACTTC. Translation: CASSSGLAGGPRGETQYF.

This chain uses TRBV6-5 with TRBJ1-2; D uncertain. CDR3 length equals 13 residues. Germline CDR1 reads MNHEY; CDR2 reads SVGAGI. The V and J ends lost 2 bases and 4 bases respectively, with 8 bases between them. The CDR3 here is CASSYNPVYGYTF. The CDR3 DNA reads TGTGCCAGCAGTTACAACCCAGTCTATGGCTACACCTTC.

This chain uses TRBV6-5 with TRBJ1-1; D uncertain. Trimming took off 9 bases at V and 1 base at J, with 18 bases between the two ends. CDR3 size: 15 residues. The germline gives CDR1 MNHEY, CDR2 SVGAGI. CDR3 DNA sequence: TGTGCCAGTGGGAGGGAATTTAACCCGAACACTGAAGCTTTCTTT. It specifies CASGREFNPNTEAFF.

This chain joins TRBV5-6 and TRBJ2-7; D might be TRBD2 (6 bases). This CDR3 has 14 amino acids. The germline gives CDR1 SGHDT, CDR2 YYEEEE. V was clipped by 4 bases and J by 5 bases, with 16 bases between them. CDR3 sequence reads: CASSPGERTNEQYF. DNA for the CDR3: TGTGCCAGCAGCCCCGGGGAGCGGACTAACGAGCAGTACTTC.

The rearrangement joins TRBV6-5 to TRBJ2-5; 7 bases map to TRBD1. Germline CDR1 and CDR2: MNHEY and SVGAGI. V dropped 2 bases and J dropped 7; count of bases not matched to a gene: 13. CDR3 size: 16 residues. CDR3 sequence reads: CASSYRRDSSRGTQYF. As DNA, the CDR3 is TGTGCCAGCAGTTACCGCCGGGACAGCTCTCGGGGGACCCAGTACTTC.

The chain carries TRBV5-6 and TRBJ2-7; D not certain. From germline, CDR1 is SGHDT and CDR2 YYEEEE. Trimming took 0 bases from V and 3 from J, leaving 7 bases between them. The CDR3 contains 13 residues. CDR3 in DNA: TGTGCCAGCAGCTTGGACAGATACTACGAGCAGTACTTC. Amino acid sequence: CASSLDRYYEQYF.

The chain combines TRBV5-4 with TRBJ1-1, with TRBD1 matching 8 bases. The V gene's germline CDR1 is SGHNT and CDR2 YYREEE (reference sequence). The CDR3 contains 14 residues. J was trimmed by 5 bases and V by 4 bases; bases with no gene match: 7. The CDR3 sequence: CASSGRTGRTEAFF. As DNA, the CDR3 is TGTGCCAGCAGCGGTCGGACAGGGCGAACTGAAGCTTTCTTT.

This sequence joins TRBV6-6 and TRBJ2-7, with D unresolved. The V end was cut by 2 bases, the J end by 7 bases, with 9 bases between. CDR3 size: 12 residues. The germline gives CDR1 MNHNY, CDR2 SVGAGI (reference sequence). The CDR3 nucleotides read TGTGCCAGCAGTTACGGCCTCAATGAGCAGTACTTC. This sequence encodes CASSYGLNEQYF.

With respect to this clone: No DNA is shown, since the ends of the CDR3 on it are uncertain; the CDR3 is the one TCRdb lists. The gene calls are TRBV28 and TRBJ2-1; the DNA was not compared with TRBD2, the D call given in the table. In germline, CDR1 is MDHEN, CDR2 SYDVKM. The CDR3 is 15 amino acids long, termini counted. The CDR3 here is CASSSSGLPRDEQFF.

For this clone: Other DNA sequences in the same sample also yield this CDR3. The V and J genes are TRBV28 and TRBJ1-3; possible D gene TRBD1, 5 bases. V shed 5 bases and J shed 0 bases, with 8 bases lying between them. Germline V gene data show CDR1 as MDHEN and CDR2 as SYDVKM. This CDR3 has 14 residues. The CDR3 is CASSPTASGNTIYF. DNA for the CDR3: TGTGCCAGCAGTCCGACAGCCTCTGGAAACACCATATATTTT. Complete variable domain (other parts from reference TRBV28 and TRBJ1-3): DVKVTQSSRYLVKRTGEKVFLECVQDMDHENMFWYRQDPGLGLRLIYFSYDVKMKEKGDIPEGYSVSREKKERFSLILESASTNQTSMYLCASSPTASGNTIYFGEGSWLTVV.

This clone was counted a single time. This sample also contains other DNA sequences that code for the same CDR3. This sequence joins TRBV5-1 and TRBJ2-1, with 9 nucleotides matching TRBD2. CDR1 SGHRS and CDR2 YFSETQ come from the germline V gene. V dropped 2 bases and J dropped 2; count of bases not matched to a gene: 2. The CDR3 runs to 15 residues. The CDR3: CASSLGLAPYNEQFF. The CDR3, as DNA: TGCGCCAGCAGCTTAGGACTAGCGCCCTACAATGAGCAGTTCTTC.